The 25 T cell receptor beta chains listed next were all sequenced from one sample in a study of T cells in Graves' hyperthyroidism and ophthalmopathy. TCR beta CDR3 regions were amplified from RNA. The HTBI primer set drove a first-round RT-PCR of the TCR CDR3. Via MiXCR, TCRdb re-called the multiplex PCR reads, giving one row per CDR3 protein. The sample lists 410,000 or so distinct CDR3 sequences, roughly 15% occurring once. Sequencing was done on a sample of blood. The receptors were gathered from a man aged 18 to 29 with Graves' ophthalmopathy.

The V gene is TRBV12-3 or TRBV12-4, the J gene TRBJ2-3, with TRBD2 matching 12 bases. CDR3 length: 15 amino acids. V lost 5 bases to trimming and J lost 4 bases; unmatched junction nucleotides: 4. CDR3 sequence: CASSPSGGAPDTQYF. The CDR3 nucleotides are TGTGCCAGCAGTCCTAGCGGGGGGGCCCCAGATACGCAGTATTTT.

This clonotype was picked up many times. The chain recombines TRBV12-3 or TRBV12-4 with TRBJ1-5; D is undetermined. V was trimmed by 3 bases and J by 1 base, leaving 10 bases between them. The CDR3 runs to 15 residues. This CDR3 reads CASSFSGASNQPQHF. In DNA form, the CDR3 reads TGTGCCAGCAGTTTCTCAGGAGCCAGCAATCAGCCCCAGCATTTT.

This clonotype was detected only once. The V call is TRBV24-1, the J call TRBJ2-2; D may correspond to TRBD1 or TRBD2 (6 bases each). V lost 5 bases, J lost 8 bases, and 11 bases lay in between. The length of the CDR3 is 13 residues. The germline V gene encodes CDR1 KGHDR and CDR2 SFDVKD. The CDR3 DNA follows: TGTGCCACCAGTGGTCGGGGGCGTGGGGAGCTGTTTTTT. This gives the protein CATSGRGRGELFF.

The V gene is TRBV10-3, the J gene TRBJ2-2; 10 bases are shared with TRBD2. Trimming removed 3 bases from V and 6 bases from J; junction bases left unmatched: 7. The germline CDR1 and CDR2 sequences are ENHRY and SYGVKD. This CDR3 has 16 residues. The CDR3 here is CAISDLGSGGPGELFF. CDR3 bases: TGTGCCATCAGTGATCTTGGTAGCGGGGGGCCCGGGGAGCTGTTTTTT.

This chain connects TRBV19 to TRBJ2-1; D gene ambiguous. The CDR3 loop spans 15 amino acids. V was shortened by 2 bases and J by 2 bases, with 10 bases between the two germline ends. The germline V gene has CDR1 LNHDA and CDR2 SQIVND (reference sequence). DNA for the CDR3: TGTGCCAGTAGTATATGGACCCCTACCTACAATGAGCAGTTCTTC. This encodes CASSIWTPTYNEQFF.

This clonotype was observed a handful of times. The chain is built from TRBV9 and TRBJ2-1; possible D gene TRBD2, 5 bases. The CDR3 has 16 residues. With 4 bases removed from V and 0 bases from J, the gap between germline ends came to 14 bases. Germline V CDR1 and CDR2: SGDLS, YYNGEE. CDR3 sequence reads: CASSPPSGISYNEQFF. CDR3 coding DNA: TGTGCCAGCAGCCCCCCATCCGGGATCTCCTACAATGAGCAGTTCTTC.

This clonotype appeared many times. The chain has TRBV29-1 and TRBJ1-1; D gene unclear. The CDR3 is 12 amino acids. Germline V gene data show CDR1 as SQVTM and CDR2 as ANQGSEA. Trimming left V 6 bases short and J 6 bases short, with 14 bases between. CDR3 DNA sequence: TGCAGCGTCCATAGCGAAGTCCCTGAAGCTTTCTTT. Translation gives CSVHSEVPEAFF. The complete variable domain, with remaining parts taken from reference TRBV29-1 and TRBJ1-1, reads SAVISQKPSRDICQRGTSLTIQCQVDSQVTMMFWYRQQPGQSLTLIATANQGSEATYESGFVIDKFPISRPNLTFSTLTVSNMSPEDSSIYLCSVHSEVPEAFFGQGTRLTVV.

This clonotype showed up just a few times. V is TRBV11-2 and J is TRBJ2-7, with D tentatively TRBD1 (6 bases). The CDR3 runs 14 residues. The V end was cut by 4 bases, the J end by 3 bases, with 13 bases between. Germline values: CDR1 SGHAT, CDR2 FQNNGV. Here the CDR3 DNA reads TGTGCCAGCAGCTCCCGGACAGAGTACTACGAGCAGTACTTC. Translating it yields CASSSRTEYYEQYF.

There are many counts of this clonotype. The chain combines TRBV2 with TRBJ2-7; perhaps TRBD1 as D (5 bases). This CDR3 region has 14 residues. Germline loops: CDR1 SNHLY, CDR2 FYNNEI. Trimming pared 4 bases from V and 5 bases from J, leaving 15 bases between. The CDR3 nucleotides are TGTGCCAGCAGTGTTCCCAGGGCAAGCAACGAGCAGTACTTC. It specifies CASSVPRASNEQYF.

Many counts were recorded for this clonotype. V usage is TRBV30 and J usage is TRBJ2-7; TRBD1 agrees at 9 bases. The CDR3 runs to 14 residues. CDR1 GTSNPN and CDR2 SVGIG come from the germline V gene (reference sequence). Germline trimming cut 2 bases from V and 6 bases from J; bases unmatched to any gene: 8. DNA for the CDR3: TGTGCCTGGAGTCGCCGGGACAGGGTGAGCGAGCAGTACTTC. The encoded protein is CAWSRRDRVSEQYF.

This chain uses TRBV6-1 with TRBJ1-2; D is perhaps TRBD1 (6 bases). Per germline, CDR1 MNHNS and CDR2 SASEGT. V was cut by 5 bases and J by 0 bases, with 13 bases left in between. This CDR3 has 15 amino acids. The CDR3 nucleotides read TGTGCCAGCAGTACAAGACAGGCTCCTAACTATGGCTACACCTTC. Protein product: CASSTRQAPNYGYTF.

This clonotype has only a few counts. The CDR3, as DNA: TGTGCCAGCACCTCGGCGGGCGAGCAGTACTTC. This sequence encodes CASTSAGEQYF. J is TRBJ2-7 and V is TRBV7-9; D perhaps matches TRBD2 (5 bases). Germline CDR1 reads SEHNR; CDR2 reads FQNEAQ (reference sequence). Between the trimmed V and J ends, which lost 7 bases and 6 bases, there was a span of 10 bases. This CDR3 has 11 residues.

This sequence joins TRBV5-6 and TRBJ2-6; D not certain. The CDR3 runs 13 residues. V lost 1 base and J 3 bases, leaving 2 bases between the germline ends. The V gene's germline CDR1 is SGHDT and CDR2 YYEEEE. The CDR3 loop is CASSLHGANVLTF. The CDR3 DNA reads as TGTGCCAGCAGCTTGCATGGGGCCAACGTCCTGACTTTC.

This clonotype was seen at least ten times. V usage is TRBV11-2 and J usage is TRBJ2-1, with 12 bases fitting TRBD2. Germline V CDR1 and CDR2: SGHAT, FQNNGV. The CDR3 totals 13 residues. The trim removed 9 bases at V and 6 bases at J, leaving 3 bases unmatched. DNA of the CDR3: TGTGCCAGTGGACTAGCGGGACCCAATGAGCAGTTCTTC. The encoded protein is CASGLAGPNEQFF. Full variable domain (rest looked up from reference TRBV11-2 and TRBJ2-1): EAGVAQSPRYKIIEKRQSVAFWCNPISGHATLYWYQQILGQGPKLLIQFQNNGVVDDSQLPKDRFSAERLKGVDSTLKIQPAKLEDSAVYLCASGLAGPNEQFFGPGTRLTVL.

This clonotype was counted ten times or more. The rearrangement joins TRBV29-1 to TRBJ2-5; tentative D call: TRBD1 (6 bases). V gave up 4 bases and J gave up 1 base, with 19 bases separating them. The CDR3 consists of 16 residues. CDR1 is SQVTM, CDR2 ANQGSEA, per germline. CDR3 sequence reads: CSVGLYWDTSQETQYF. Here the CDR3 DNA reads TGCAGCGTTGGACTCTACTGGGACACGAGCCAAGAGACCCAGTACTTC.

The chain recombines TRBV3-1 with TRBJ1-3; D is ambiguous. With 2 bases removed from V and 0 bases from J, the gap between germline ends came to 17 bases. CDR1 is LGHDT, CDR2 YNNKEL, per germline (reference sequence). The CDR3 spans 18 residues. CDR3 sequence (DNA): TGTGCCAGCAGCCAAAGATATGGCGGGTCGGCCTCTGGAAACACCATATATTTT. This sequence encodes CASSQRYGGSASGNTIYF.

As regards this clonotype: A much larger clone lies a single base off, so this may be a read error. CDR3 sequence reads: CASSQAGEASTDTQYF. The DNA for the CDR3 is TGCGCCAGCAGCCAAGCGGGGGAAGCTAGCACAGATACGCAGTATTTT. The chain uses TRBV4-1 and TRBJ2-3; weak D call: TRBD2 (6 bases). Germline V gene lookup returns CDR1 MGHRA and CDR2 YSYEKL. V was shortened by 1 base and J by 0 bases, with 11 bases between the two germline ends. This CDR3 has 16 amino acids.

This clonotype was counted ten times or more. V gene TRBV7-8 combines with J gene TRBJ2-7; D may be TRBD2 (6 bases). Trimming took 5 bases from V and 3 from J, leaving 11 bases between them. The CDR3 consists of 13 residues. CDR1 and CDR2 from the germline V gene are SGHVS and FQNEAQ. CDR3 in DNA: TGTGCCAGCAGCGCCCGGACTATCTACGAGCAGTACTTC. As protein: CASSARTIYEQYF.

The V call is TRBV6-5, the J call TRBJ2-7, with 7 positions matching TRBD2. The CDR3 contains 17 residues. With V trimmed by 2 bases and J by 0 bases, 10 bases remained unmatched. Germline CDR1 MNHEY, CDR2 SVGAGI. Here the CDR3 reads CASSYLPGGVSSYEQYF. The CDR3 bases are TGTGCCAGCAGTTACCTACCGGGGGGAGTGAGCTCCTACGAGCAGTACTTC.

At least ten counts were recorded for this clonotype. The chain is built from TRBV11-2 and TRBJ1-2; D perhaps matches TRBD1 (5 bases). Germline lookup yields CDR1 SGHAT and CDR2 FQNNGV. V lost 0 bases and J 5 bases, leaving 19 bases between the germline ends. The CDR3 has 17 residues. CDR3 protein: CASSLDHQGRVRYGYTF. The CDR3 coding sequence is TGTGCCAGCAGCTTAGATCACCAGGGAAGGGTTAGGTATGGCTACACCTTC. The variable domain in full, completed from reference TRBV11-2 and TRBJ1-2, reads EAGVAQSPRYKIIEKRQSVAFWCNPISGHATLYWYQQILGQGPKLLIQFQNNGVVDDSQLPKDRFSAERLKGVDSTLKIQPAKLEDSAVYLCASSLDHQGRVRYGYTFGSGTRLTVV.

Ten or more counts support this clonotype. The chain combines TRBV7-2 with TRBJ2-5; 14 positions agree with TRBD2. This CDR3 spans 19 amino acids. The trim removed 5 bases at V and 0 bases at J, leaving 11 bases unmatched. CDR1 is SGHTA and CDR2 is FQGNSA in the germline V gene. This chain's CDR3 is CASSPGQGLAGVYQETQYF. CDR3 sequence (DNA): TGTGCCAGCAGCCCCGGACAGGGACTAGCGGGAGTATACCAAGAGACCCAGTACTTC. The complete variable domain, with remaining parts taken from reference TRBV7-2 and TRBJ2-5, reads GAGVSQSPSNKVTEKGKDVELRCDPISGHTALYWYRQSLGQGLEFLIYFQGNSAPDKSGLPSDRFSAERTGGSVSTLTIQRTQQEDSAVYLCASSPGQGLAGVYQETQYFGPGTRLLVL.

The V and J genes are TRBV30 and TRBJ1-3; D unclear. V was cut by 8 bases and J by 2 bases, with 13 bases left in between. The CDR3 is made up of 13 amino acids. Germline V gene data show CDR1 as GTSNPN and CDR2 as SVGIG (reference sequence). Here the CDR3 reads CAARVGPGNTIYF. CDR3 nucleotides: TGTGCCGCCCGGGTTGGGCCTGGAAACACCATATATTTT.

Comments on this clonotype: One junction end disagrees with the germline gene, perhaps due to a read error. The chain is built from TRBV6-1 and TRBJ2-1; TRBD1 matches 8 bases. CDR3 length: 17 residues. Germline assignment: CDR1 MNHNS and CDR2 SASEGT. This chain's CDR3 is CASSNIAGGPSYNGQFF. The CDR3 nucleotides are TGTGCCAGCAGTAACATCGCAGGGGGCCCCTCCTACAATGGGCAGTTCTTC.

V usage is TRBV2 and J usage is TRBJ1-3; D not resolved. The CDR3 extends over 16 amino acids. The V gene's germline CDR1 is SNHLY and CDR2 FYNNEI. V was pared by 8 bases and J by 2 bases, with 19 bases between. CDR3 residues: CASSRAPRAAGNTIYF. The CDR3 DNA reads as TGTGCCAGCTCCCGGGCCCCTAGGGCGGCTGGAAACACCATATATTTT. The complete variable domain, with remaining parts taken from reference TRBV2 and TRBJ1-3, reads EPEVTQTPSHQVTQMGQEVILRCVPISNHLYFYWYRQILGQKVEFLVSFYNNEISEKSEIFDDQFSVERPDGSNFTLKIRSTKLEDSAMYFCASSRAPRAAGNTIYFGEGSWLTVV.

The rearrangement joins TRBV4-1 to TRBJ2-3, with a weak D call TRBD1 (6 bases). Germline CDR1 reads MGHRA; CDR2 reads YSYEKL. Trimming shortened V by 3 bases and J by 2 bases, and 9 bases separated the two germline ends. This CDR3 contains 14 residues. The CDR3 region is CASSHRQDTDTQYF. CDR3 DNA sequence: TGCGCCAGCAGCCACCGACAGGACACAGATACGCAGTATTTT.